These 31 T cell receptor beta chains were sequenced from one sample in a study of blood T cell repertoires in COVID-19. Libraries were prepared by immunoSEQ multiplex PCR; TCRdb keeps only in-frame clonotypes and omits some of them. The table records some 150,000 clones, approximately 92% of them present only once. The specimen sequenced was peripheral blood. The receptors originated from an older woman with active COVID-19.

This clone was seen a single time. This rearrangement joins TRBV7-6 to TRBJ2-7, with 13 bases identical to TRBD2. CDR3 length: 16 residues. The junction had 5 bases not matched to a gene; V was cut back by 3 bases and J by 3 bases. Germline V gives CDR1 SGHVS, CDR2 FNYEAQ. The CDR3 is CASSLGTSGTVYEQYF. The CDR3 DNA is TGTGCCAGCAGCTTGGGGACTAGCGGGACGGTCTACGAGCAGTACTTC.

J is TRBJ2-3 and V is TRBV7-3, with 8 bases identical to TRBD1. The junction had 6 bases not matched to a gene; V was cut back by 0 bases and J by 4 bases. The CDR3 sequence is 16 residues long. CDR1 and CDR2 from the germline V gene are SGHTA and FQGTGA. CDR3 in DNA: TGTGCCAGCAGCTTAACAGGCCAGGGGGCCGCAGATACGCAGTATTTT. This translates into CASSLTGQGAADTQYF. Drawing the rest from reference TRBV7-3 and TRBJ2-3, the complete variable domain is GAGVSQTPSNKVTEKGKYVELRCDPISGHTALYWYRQSLGQGPEFLIYFQGTGAADDSGLPNDRFFAVRPEGSVSTLKIQRTERGDSAVYLCASSLTGQGAADTQYFGPGTRLTVL.

V gene TRBV15 combines with J gene TRBJ1-4; 8 nucleotides agree with TRBD1. Germline assignment: CDR1 LNHNV and CDR2 YYDKDF (reference sequence). The length of the CDR3 is 14 residues. After removal of 8 bases from V and 7 bases from J, the junction contained 9 bases not matched to a gene. The CDR3 nucleotides are TGTGCCACCGCATCAGACAGGGGTTCTGAAAAACTGTTTTTT. It specifies CATASDRGSEKLFF.

The rearrangement joins TRBV4-3 to TRBJ2-5; 9 positions match TRBD2. The CDR3 sequence is 16 residues long. Looked up from germline, CDR1 is LGHNA and CDR2 is YSLEER. With 0 bases clipped from V and 5 bases from J, the junction kept 7 bases outside the gene matches. In nucleotides, the CDR3 is TGCGCCAGCAGCCAAGATTTGGTAGCGGGAGTGGAGACCCAGTACTTC. It translates to CASSQDLVAGVETQYF.

This chain uses TRBV15 with TRBJ1-4; D is undetermined. V was shortened by 0 bases and J by 3 bases, with 8 bases between the two germline ends. CDR1 and CDR2 from the germline V gene are LNHNV and YYDKDF (reference sequence). The CDR3 is made up of 15 amino acids. CDR3 residues: CATSRDQGANEKLFF. The CDR3 DNA is TGTGCCACCAGCAGAGATCAAGGAGCTAATGAAAAACTGTTTTTT.

The J gene is TRBJ1-1, the V gene TRBV10-1; D unresolved. V was trimmed by 7 bases and J by 6 bases, leaving 18 bases between them. CDR1 is WNHNN and CDR2 is SYGVQD in the germline V gene (reference sequence). The CDR3 covers 14 residues. CDR3 region: CASNTGEFVPEAFF. The CDR3 DNA reads TGCGCCAGCAATACTGGAGAGTTTGTACCTGAAGCTTTCTTT.

The CDR3 DNA is TGTGCCAGCAGCAAACTCAGGGGGCTGGGGACTACCCAAGAGACCCAGTACTTC. Its protein product is CASSKLRGLGTTQETQYF. The chain couples TRBV7-9 to TRBJ2-5; tentative D call: TRBD1 (8 bases). The germline V gene has CDR1 SEHNR and CDR2 FQNEAQ (reference sequence). V lost 5 bases and J lost 1, with 23 bases in between. The CDR3 spans 18 residues.

This rearrangement joins TRBV3-1 (or the pseudogene TRBV3-2) to TRBJ1-2; tentative D call: TRBD1 (5 bases). The CDR3 has 13 amino acids. In germline, CDR1 is LGHDT, CDR2 YNNKEL (reference sequence). The V gene lost 1 base and the J gene lost 8 bases, with 11 bases spanning the gap. CDR3 region: CASSQVTGQGYTF. For the CDR3, the DNA is TGTGCCAGCAGCCAAGTTACAGGTCAAGGCTACACCTTC.

The CDR3: CASSRQGIHEQYF. CDR3 DNA: TGTGCCAGCTCAAGACAGGGTATCCACGAGCAGTACTTC. This chain links TRBV18 with TRBJ2-7, with 7 bases lining up with TRBD1. The trim removed 5 bases at V and 5 bases at J, leaving 6 bases unmatched. CDR1 is KGHSH, CDR2 LQKENI, per germline. The CDR3 has 13 residues.

V gene TRBV28 combines with J gene TRBJ1-1; the match to TRBD1 covers 7 bases. The germline V gene encodes CDR1 MDHEN and CDR2 SYDVKM. The CDR3 length is 16 residues. V shed 5 bases and J 1 base; nucleotides not matched to a gene: 10. CDR3 protein: CASSEATGATNTEAFF. The CDR3 nucleotides read TGTGCCAGCAGTGAAGCTACAGGGGCCACGAACACTGAAGCTTTCTTT. The full variable domain, with the rest looked up from reference TRBV28 and TRBJ1-1, is DVKVTQSSRYLVKRTGEKVFLECVQDMDHENMFWYRQDPGLGLRLIYFSYDVKMKEKGDIPEGYSVSREKKERFSLILESASTNQTSMYLCASSEATGATNTEAFFGQGTRLTVV.

The rearrangement joins TRBV4-3 to TRBJ1-2; D is undetermined. There are 14 residues in the CDR3. Germline-derived CDR1 and CDR2 are LGHNA and YSLEER. V was trimmed by 1 base and J by 8 bases, leaving 14 bases between them. The CDR3 loop reads CASSQAARNGGYTF. The CDR3, as DNA: TGCGCCAGCAGCCAAGCTGCTAGGAACGGGGGCTACACCTTC.

The genes are TRBV28 and TRBJ1-5; 10 nucleotides line up with TRBD1. This CDR3 is 19 amino acids long. With V trimmed by 2 bases and J by 4 bases, 14 bases remained unmatched. CDR1 is MDHEN, CDR2 SYDVKM, per germline. CDR3 DNA sequence: TGTGCCAGCAGTTTACCGTTCCCGGAGGGACAGGGGCGGAATCAGCCCCAGCATTTT. Translation: CASSLPFPEGQGRNQPQHF.

The rearrangement links TRBV2 to TRBJ1-2; 7 bases line up with TRBD1. The V and J ends lost 8 bases and 2 bases, in that order; junction bases with no gene match: 8. The CDR3 totals 14 residues. Germline V gene sequence: CDR1 SNHLY, CDR2 FYNNEI. CDR3 nucleotides: TGTGCCAGCGATCCGACAGGGCTAAACTATGGCTACACCTTC. Translation gives CASDPTGLNYGYTF.

The CDR3 sequence: CASSYGISGRVNEQFF. The CDR3 nucleotides are TGTGCCAGCAGTTACGGGATTAGCGGGAGGGTGAATGAGCAGTTCTTC. V and J are TRBV6-6 and TRBJ2-1; 11 bases are a match to TRBD2. V shed 2 bases and J 7 bases; nucleotides not matched to a gene: 7. The CDR3 has 16 residues. The germline CDR1 and CDR2 sequences are MNHNY and SVGAGI (reference sequence).

The V and J genes are TRBV5-6 and TRBJ2-7, with 15 bases identical to TRBD2. CDR3 size: 17 residues. CDR1 and CDR2 from the germline V gene are SGHDT and YYEEEE. V dropped 3 bases and J dropped 3; count of bases not matched to a gene: 7. The CDR3 loop reads CASSWRTSGRVSYEQYF. CDR3 coding DNA: TGTGCCAGCAGCTGGAGGACTAGCGGGAGGGTAAGCTACGAGCAGTACTTC.

The rearrangement joins TRBV6-5 to TRBJ2-3; D may be TRBD2 (6 bases). This CDR3 is 14 amino acids long. The V and J ends lost 7 bases and 2 bases respectively, with 13 bases between them. Germline lookup yields CDR1 MNHEY and CDR2 SVGAGI. CDR3 residues: CASIDGGTTDTQYF. The CDR3 DNA reads TGTGCCAGCATAGATGGGGGGACCACAGATACGCAGTATTTT.

V and J are TRBV5-5 and TRBJ2-1; 10 bases are a match to TRBD2. Germline trimming cut 0 bases from V and 7 bases from J; bases unmatched to any gene: 10. The CDR3 runs 17 residues. CDR1 and CDR2 from the germline V gene are SGHKS and YYEKEE (reference sequence). CDR3 sequence (DNA): TGTGCCAGCAGCTTGGTAGTTTTGGCTAGCGGGAGTAATGAGCAGTTCTTC. Protein: CASSLVVLASGSNEQFF.

As to this clone: Other nucleotide sequences from this sample produce the same CDR3. The chain couples TRBV6-2 or TRBV6-3 to TRBJ1-5; 9 bases fit TRBD1. The V gene's germline CDR1 is MNHEY and CDR2 SVGEGT. With V trimmed by 5 bases and J by 6 bases, 11 bases remained unmatched. The CDR3 has 16 amino acids. Written as DNA, the CDR3 is TGTGCCAGCAGTGGGGCCGGGACAGGGTATCGTCAGCCCCAGCATTTT. Protein sequence: CASSGAGTGYRQPQHF.

The chain employs TRBV6-1 and TRBJ2-1; tentative D call: TRBD2 (6 bases). The length of the CDR3 is 16 residues. Germline lookup yields CDR1 MNHNS and CDR2 SASEGT. V was clipped by 2 bases and J by 0 bases, with 11 bases between them. The CDR3, as DNA: TGTGCCAGCAGTGAAATCGTTAGCGGCTCCTACAATGAGCAGTTCTTC. It translates to CASSEIVSGSYNEQFF.

This clone was counted a single time. This chain links TRBV6-5 with TRBJ2-3, with no clear D. This CDR3 is 14 amino acids long. Deletions cut 0 bases from V and 2 bases from J, with 6 bases between. Germline CDR1 is MNHEY and CDR2 is SVGAGI. The CDR3 is CASSYSPNTDTQYF. Written as DNA, the CDR3 is TGTGCCAGCAGTTACTCTCCAAACACAGATACGCAGTATTTT.

The V call is TRBV19, the J call TRBJ1-4; D ambiguous. Germline CDR1 and CDR2: LNHDA and SQIVND (reference sequence). There are 16 residues in the CDR3. Trimming stripped 4 bases from V and 5 bases from J, with 17 bases between. The CDR3 spells CASSTAEAGGNEKLFF. CDR3 DNA: TGTGCCAGTAGTACAGCTGAGGCAGGAGGAAATGAAAAACTGTTTTTT.

This clone was detected only a few times. The gene calls are TRBV10-1 and TRBJ2-7, with 9 bases that match TRBD2. The germline V gene has CDR1 WNHNN and CDR2 SYGVQD (reference sequence). The CDR3 contains 13 residues. V gave up 11 bases and J gave up 6 bases; unmatched junction bases: 11. CDR3 nucleotides: TGCGCCGGTCCAGGGACTAGCTATTCCGAGCAGTACTTC. The encoded protein is CAGPGTSYSEQYF.

This clone was observed a single time. The J gene is TRBJ2-3, the V gene TRBV2; TRBD2 aligns across 10 bases. The trim removed 4 bases at V and 4 bases at J, leaving 8 bases unmatched. CDR3 size: 16 residues. Per germline, CDR1 SNHLY and CDR2 FYNNEI. The CDR3 DNA is TGTGCCAGCAGTGTTACGACTAGCGGGTCCCCAGATACGCAGTATTTT. As protein: CASSVTTSGSPDTQYF.

This rearrangement joins TRBV5-6 to TRBJ2-7; tentatively, D is TRBD1 (6 bases). The CDR3 has 14 residues. Germline CDR1 reads SGHDT; CDR2 reads YYEEEE. Trimming stripped 1 base from V and 6 bases from J, with 14 bases between. For the CDR3, the DNA is TGTGCCAGCAGCTTGCGTGGGGGCCGAGGCGAGCAGTACTTC. Its translation: CASSLRGGRGEQYF. Using reference TRBV5-6 and TRBJ2-7 for the parts outside the CDR3, the full variable domain is DAGVTQSPTHLIKTRGQQVTLRCSPKSGHDTVSWYQQALGQGPQFIFQYYEEEERQRGNFPDRFSGHQFPNYSSELNVNALLLGDSALYLCASSLRGGRGEQYFGPGTRLTVT.

The rearrangement links TRBV30 to TRBJ2-7, with D unresolved. Trimming took off 2 bases at V and 0 bases at J, with 11 bases between the two ends. The germline gives CDR1 GTSNPN, CDR2 SVGIG (reference sequence). The CDR3 covers 14 residues. CDR3 nucleotides: TGTGCCTGGAGTCCCAGTCAATTCTCCTACGAGCAGTACTTC. This translates into CAWSPSQFSYEQYF.

V is TRBV15 and J is TRBJ1-1; perhaps TRBD1 as D (6 bases). CDR1 and CDR2 from the germline V gene are LNHNV and YYDKDF (reference sequence). Trimming took 0 bases from V and 4 from J, leaving 9 bases between them. The CDR3 totals 14 residues. CDR3 bases: TGTGCCACCAGCAGAGATAGGGGGAGCACTGAAGCTTTCTTT. Translated: CATSRDRGSTEAFF.

The chain recombines TRBV11-2 with TRBJ2-2; the match to TRBD1 covers 7 bases. The V gene end was trimmed by 4 bases and the J gene end by 1 base; junction bases not matched to a gene: 3. This CDR3 is 15 amino acids long. Looked up from germline, CDR1 is SGHAT and CDR2 is FQNNGV. The DNA for the CDR3 is TGTGCCAGCAGCTACGGGACAGAGAACACCGGGGAGCTGTTTTTT. This encodes CASSYGTENTGELFF.

V usage is TRBV11-2 and J usage is TRBJ2-3, with 7 bases fitting TRBD1. J was trimmed by 1 base and V by 5 bases; bases with no gene match: 9. The germline V gene encodes CDR1 SGHAT and CDR2 FQNNGV. The CDR3 has 16 residues. CDR3 sequence: CASSLGFTGGTDTQYF. The CDR3 DNA is TGTGCCAGCAGCCTGGGGTTTACAGGGGGCACAGATACGCAGTATTTT.

The rearrangement links TRBV19 to TRBJ2-1, with 8 positions matching TRBD2. V was pared by 0 bases and J by 10 bases, with 14 bases of the junction left unmatched. Germline CDR1 reads LNHDA; CDR2 reads SQIVND (reference sequence). The CDR3 extends over 17 amino acids. The DNA for the CDR3 is TGTGCCAGTAGTATAGATGGCCGGGAGGGCCTAGGGGAGGAGCAGTTCTTC. Translated: CASSIDGREGLGEEQFF.

The chain links TRBV7-9 to TRBJ2-7, with a possible D match to TRBD1 (5 bases). Germline V lookup: CDR1 SEHNR, CDR2 FQNEAQ (reference sequence). V was cut by 2 bases and J by 0 bases, with 8 bases left in between. The CDR3 sequence is 14 residues long. For the CDR3, the DNA is TGTGCCAGCAGCTTACCTGACAGCTCCTACGAGCAGTACTTC. Translating it yields CASSLPDSSYEQYF. The whole variable domain, filled in from reference TRBV7-9 and TRBJ2-7, reads DTGVSQNPRHKITKRGQNVTFRCDPISEHNRLYWYRQTLGQGPEFLTYFQNEAQLEKSRLLSDRFSAERPKGSFSTLEIQRTEQGDSAMYLCASSLPDSSYEQYFGPGTRLTVT.

The chain uses TRBV12-3 or TRBV12-4 and TRBJ1-2, with D tentatively TRBD1 (6 bases). The CDR3 runs to 13 residues. V lost 6 bases, J lost 4 bases, and 12 bases lay in between. The CDR3 DNA is TGTGCCAGCAGGGAAACAGGGAGCTATGGCTACACCTTC. Encoded protein: CASRETGSYGYTF.